This T cell receptor (beta chain) was sequenced for a study of blood T cell repertoires in COVID-19. Overall study context: Sites in the United States, Italy and Spain provided acute and convalescent COVID-19 samples.

Original analysis: Amplification with reference gene primers provided the estimates of nucleated cell counts. The method was immunoSEQ multiplex PCR; TCRdb's version includes in-frame clones alone and lacks a portion of them. V and J calls and clone size come straight from that table; D and trimming were deduced from the DNA. The profile shows about 250,000 clones, about nine tenths of them singletons. From germline, CDR1 is WNHNN and CDR2 SYGVQD (reference sequence). The CDR3 extends over 15 amino acids. V lost 6 bases to trimming and J lost 0 bases, with 15 bases between them. The specimen sequenced was peripheral blood. J is TRBJ2-7 and V is TRBV10-1; the D gene is possibly TRBD1 (7 bases). The clonotype was recovered from a woman in her twenties or thirties with COVID-19, enrolled during active disease. The CDR3 nucleotides read TGCGCCAGCAGGCGGGACAGCCGGAGCTCCTACGAGCAGTACGTC. Translated, it gives CASRRDSRSSYEQYV.